The clone carrying this T cell receptor beta chain was seen a few times. PCR was performed using 60 Vbeta and 13 Jbeta primers. Original methodology: Among the unique TCR beta chains that a later analysis counted, roughly 80 million in all, approximately 12 million were shared. The table came from immunoSEQ multiplex PCR; TCRdb's copy has only in-frame clones and leaves some out. D and trimming were read from the DNA, whereas the V and J calls and clone size are those reported in that table. The table has 210,000 or so clones, 75% to 85% seen once. This sample is drawn from a study of cytomegalovirus exposure and HLA in healthy donors. The TCR comes from an older woman in good health and CMV-seropositive. The sequenced sample was PBMCs.

CDR3 nucleotides: TGTGCCAGCACCCAGGAAAGGGAAAAACTGTTTTTT. As protein: CASTQEREKLFF. This chain joins TRBV2 and TRBJ1-4; D is unclear. Germline CDR1 reads SNHLY; CDR2 reads FYNNEI. The CDR3 runs 12 residues. V dropped 7 bases and J dropped 8 bases, with 11 bases sitting between them. Complete variable domain (other parts from reference TRBV2 and TRBJ1-4): EPEVTQTPSHQVTQMGQEVILRCVPISNHLYFYWYRQILGQKVEFLVSFYNNEISEKSEIFDDQFSVERPDGSNFTLKIRSTKLEDSAMYFCASTQEREKLFFGSGTQLSVL.